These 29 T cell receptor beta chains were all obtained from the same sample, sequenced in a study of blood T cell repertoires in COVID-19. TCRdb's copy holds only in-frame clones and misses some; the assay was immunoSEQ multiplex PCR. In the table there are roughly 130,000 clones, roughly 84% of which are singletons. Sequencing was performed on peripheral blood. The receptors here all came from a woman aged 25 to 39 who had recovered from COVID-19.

The CDR3: CASSSTGTGYTF. The CDR3 nucleotides read TGTGCCAGCAGCTCAACAGGAACGGGCTACACCTTC. The gene calls are TRBV6-6 and TRBJ1-2; a possible D gene is TRBD1 (5 bases). The CDR3 length is 12 residues. Germline V CDR1 and CDR2: MNHNY, SVGAGI (reference sequence). V gave up 6 bases and J gave up 8 bases, with 13 bases separating them.

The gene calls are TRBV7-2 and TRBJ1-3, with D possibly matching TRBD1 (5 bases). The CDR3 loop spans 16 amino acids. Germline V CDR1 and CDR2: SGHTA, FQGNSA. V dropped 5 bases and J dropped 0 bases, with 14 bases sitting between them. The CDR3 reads CASSPWTSYSGNTIYF. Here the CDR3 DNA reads TGTGCCAGCAGCCCCTGGACATCCTACTCTGGAAACACCATATATTTT. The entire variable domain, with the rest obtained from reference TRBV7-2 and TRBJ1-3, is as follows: GAGVSQSPSNKVTEKGKDVELRCDPISGHTALYWYRQSLGQGLEFLIYFQGNSAPDKSGLPSDRFSAERTGGSVSTLTIQRTQQEDSAVYLCASSPWTSYSGNTIYFGEGSWLTVV.

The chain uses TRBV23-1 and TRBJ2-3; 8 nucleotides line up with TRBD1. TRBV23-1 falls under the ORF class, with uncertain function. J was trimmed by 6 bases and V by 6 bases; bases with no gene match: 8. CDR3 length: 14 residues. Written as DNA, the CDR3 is TGCGCCAGCAGATATTCAGGGGGCCGGGATACGCAGTATTTT. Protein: CASRYSGGRDTQYF.

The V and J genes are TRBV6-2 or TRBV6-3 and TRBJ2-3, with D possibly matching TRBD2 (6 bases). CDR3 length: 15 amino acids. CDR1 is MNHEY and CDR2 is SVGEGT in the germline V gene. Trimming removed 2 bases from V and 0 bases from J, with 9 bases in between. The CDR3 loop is CASSYVGTSTDTQYF. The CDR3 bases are TGTGCCAGCAGTTACGTTGGGACTAGCACAGATACGCAGTATTTT.

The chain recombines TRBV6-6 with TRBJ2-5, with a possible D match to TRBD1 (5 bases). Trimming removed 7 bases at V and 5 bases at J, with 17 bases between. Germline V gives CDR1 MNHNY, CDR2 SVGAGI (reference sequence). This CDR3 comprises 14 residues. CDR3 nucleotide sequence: TGTGCCAGCACCAAAGGGGTAGGGGTGGAGACCCAGTACTTC. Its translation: CASTKGVGVETQYF.

The CDR3 DNA follows: TGTGCCAGCAGTTACTCTTTTGGCTCGAACACCGGGGAGCTGTTTTTT. Translating gives CASSYSFGSNTGELFF. The V call is TRBV6-5, the J call TRBJ2-2; D is undetermined. Germline CDR1 reads MNHEY; CDR2 reads SVGAGI. Trimming took off 0 bases at V and 0 bases at J, with 8 bases between the two ends. The CDR3 runs 16 residues.

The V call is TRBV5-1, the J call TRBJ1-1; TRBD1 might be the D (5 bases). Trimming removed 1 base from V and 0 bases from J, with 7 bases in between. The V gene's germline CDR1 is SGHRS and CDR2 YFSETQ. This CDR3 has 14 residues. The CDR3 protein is CASSLSTVNTEAFF. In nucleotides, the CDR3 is TGCGCCAGCAGCTTGTCGACAGTGAACACTGAAGCTTTCTTT.

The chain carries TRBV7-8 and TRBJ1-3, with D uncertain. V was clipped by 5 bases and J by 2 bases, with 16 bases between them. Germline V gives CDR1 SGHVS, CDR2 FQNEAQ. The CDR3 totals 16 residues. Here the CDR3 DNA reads TGTGCCAGCAGCCAGATATTGACACAGACTGGAAACACCATATATTTT. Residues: CASSQILTQTGNTIYF.

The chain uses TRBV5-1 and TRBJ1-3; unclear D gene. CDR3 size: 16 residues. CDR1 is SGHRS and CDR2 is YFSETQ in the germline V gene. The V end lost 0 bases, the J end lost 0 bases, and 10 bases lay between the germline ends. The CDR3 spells CASSLASGPSGNTIYF. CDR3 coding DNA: TGCGCCAGCAGCTTGGCCTCAGGCCCCTCTGGAAACACCATATATTTT.

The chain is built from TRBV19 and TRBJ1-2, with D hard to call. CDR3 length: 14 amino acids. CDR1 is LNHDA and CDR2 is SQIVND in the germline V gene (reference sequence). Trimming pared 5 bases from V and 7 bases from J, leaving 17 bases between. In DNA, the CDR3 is TGTGCCAGTAGTCGACTTCGGGTCGTGGGTGGCTACACCTTC. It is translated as CASSRLRVVGGYTF.

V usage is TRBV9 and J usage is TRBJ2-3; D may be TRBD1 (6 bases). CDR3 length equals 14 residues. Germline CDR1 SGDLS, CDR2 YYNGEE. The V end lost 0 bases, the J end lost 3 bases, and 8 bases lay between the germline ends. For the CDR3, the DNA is TGTGCCAGCAGCGTAGTAGGGGGTACAGATACGCAGTATTTT. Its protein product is CASSVVGGTDTQYF.

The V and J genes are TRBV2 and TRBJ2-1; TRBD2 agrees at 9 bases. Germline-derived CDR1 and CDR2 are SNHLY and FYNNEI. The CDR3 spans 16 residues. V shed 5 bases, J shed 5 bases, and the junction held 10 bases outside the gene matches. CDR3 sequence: CASSRRDAGGNNEQFF. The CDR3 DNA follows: TGTGCCAGCAGTCGCCGGGATGCGGGAGGGAACAATGAGCAGTTCTTC.

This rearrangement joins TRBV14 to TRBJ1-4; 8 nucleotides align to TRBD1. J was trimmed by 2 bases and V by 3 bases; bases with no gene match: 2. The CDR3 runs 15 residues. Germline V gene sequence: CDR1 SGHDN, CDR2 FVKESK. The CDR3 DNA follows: TGTGCCAGCAGCCACAACAGGGGGACTAATGAAAAACTGTTTTTT. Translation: CASSHNRGTNEKLFF.

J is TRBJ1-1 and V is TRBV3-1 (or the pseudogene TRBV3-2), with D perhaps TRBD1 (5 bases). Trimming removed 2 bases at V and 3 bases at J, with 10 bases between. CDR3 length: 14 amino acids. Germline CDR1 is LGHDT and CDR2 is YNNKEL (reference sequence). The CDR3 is CASSQRQGYTEAFF. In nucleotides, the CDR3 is TGTGCCAGCAGCCAACGGCAGGGTTACACTGAAGCTTTCTTT.

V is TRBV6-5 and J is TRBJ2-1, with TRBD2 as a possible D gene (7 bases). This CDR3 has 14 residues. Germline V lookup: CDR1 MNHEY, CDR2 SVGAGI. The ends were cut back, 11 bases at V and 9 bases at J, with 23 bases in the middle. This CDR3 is CALRGGRSTGEQFF. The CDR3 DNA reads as TGTGCCCTGAGGGGGGGTAGGTCGACGGGTGAGCAGTTCTTC.

CDR3 region: CATSDLEDSQSYNEQFF. The DNA for the CDR3 is TGTGCCACCAGTGATTTAGAGGACAGTCAGTCCTACAATGAGCAGTTCTTC. The rearrangement links TRBV24-1 to TRBJ2-1; D may be TRBD1 (6 bases). The CDR3 has 17 amino acids. Germline assignment: CDR1 KGHDR and CDR2 SFDVKD. V was clipped by 1 base and J by 1 base, with 13 bases between them.

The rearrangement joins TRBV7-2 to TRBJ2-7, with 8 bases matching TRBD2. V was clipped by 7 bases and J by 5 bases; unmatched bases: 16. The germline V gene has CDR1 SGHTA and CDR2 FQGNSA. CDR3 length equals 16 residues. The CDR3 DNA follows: TGTACCAGCACCCCCGGCTGGTCGGGAGGGCCCCACGAGCAGTACTTC. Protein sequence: CTSTPGWSGGPHEQYF.

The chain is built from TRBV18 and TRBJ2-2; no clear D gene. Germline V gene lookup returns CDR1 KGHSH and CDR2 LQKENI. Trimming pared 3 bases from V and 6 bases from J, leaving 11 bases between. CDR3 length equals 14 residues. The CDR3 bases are TGTGCCAGCTCACCCAAGGCCGCGGCCGGGGAGCTGTTTTTT. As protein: CASSPKAAAGELFF.

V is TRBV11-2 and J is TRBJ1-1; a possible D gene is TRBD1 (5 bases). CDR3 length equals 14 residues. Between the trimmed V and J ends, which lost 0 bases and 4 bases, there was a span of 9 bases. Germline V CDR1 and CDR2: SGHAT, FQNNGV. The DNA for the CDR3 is TGTGCCAGCAGCTTAGACAGGGTGGCCACTGAAGCTTTCTTT. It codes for CASSLDRVATEAFF. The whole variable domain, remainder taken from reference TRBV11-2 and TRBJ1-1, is EAGVAQSPRYKIIEKRQSVAFWCNPISGHATLYWYQQILGQGPKLLIQFQNNGVVDDSQLPKDRFSAERLKGVDSTLKIQPAKLEDSAVYLCASSLDRVATEAFFGQGTRLTVV.

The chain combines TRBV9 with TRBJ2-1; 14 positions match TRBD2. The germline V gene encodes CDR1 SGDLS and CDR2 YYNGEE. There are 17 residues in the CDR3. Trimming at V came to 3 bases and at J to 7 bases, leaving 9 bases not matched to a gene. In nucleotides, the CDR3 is TGTGCCAGCAGCGGACAGGGGACTAGCGGGAGTTGGAATGAGCAGTTCTTC. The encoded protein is CASSGQGTSGSWNEQFF.

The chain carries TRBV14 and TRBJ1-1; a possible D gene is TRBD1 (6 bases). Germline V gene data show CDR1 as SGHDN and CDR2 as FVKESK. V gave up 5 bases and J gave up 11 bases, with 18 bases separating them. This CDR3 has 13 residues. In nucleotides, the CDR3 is TGTGCCAGCAGCAAAGTCGTCACAGGGCGTGCTTTCTTT. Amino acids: CASSKVVTGRAFF.

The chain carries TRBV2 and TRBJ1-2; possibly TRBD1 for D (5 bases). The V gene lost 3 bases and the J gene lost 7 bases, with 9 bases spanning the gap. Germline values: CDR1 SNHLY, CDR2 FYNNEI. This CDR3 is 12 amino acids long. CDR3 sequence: CASSEGLRGYTF. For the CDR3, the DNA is TGTGCCAGCAGTGAGGGGCTTCGTGGCTACACCTTC.

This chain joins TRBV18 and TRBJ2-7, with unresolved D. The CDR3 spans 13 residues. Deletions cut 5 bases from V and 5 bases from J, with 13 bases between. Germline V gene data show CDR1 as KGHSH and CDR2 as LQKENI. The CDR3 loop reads CASSEALENEQYF. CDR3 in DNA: TGTGCCAGCTCAGAGGCATTAGAAAACGAGCAGTACTTC.

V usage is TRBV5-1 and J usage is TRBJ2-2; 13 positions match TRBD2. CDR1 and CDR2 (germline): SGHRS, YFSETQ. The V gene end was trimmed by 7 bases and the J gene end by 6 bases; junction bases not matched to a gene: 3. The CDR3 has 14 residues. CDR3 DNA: TGCGCCAGCCGGACTAGCGGGAGTGCCGGGGAGCTGTTTTTT. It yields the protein CASRTSGSAGELFF. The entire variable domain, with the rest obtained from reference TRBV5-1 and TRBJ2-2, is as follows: KAGVTQTPRYLIKTRGQQVTLSCSPISGHRSVSWYQQTPGQGLQFLFEYFSETQRNKGNFPGRFSGRQFSNSRSEMNVSTLELGDSALYLCASRTSGSAGELFFGEGSRLTVL.

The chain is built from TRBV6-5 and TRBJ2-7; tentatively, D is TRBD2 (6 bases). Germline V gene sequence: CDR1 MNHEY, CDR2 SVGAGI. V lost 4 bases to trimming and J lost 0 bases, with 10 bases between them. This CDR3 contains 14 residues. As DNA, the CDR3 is TGTGCCAGCAGTTCTAGCGTGAGCTCCTACGAGCAGTACTTC. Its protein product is CASSSSVSSYEQYF.

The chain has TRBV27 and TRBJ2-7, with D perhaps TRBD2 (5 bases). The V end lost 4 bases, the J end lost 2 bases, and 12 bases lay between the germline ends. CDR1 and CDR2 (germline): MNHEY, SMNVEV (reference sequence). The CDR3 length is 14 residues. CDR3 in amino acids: CASSYTPGAYEQYF. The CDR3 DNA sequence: TGTGCCAGCAGTTATACTCCCGGGGCCTACGAGCAGTACTTC.

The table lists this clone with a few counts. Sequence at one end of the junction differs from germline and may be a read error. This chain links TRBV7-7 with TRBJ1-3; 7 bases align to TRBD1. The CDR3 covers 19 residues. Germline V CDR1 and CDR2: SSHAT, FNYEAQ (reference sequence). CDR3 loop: CASSPIGLAGGYPGGTIYF. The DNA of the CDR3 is TGTGCTAGCAGCCCCATAGGGCTAGCAGGGGGATACCCCGGGGGTACCATATATTTT.

The CDR3 loop is CASSHNEGALAKNIQYF. The CDR3 DNA reads TGTGCCAGCAGCCATAACGAGGGGGCCCTAGCCAAAAACATTCAGTACTTC. V usage is TRBV7-9 and J usage is TRBJ2-4; 7 positions match TRBD1. The V gene end was trimmed by 5 bases and the J gene end by 0 bases; junction bases not matched to a gene: 10. The CDR3 runs to 17 residues. The germline gives CDR1 SEHNR, CDR2 FQNEAQ (reference sequence). Together with reference TRBV7-9 and TRBJ2-4, the CDR3 gives the full variable domain: DTGVSQNPRHKITKRGQNVTFRCDPISEHNRLYWYRQTLGQGPEFLTYFQNEAQLEKSRLLSDRFSAERPKGSFSTLEIQRTEQGDSAMYLCASSHNEGALAKNIQYFGAGTRLSVL.

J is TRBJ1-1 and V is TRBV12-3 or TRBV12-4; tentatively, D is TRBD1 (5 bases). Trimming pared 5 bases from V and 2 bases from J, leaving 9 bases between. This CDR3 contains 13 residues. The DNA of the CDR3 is TGTGCCAGCAGTCTGACAGTAAACACTGAAGCTTTCTTT. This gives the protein CASSLTVNTEAFF.